The 20 T cell receptor beta chains given below trace back to one sample, sequenced in a study of T cell responses to AZD1222 COVID-19 vaccine. Some clones are missing from TCRdb's copy, which holds only in-frame ones; the method was immunoSEQ multiplex PCR. The repertoire holds about 110,000 clones, with approximately 90% as singletons. The specimen was peripheral blood, collected on day 0 of MenACWY control vaccination. The receptors here all came from an adult in good health.

V gene TRBV19 combines with J gene TRBJ1-1; D is undetermined. Germline V gives CDR1 LNHDA, CDR2 SQIVND (reference sequence). Trimming removed 3 bases at V and 0 bases at J, with 23 bases between. This CDR3 contains 19 residues. In DNA form, the CDR3 reads TGTGCCAGTAGTATTGGTTTAGCGTTGGCATCTACAATGAACACTGAAGCTTTCTTT. Protein: CASSIGLALASTMNTEAFF.

This clone was counted between two and nine times. The genes are TRBV30 and TRBJ1-5, with TRBD1 as a possible D gene (6 bases). V dropped 7 bases and J dropped 2 bases, with 18 bases sitting between them. Germline V gene lookup returns CDR1 GTSNPN and CDR2 SVGIG (reference sequence). This CDR3 is 15 amino acids long. The CDR3 here is CAYKRGRIGNQPQHF. CDR3 DNA: TGTGCCTATAAGAGGGGGAGAATTGGCAATCAGCCCCAGCATTTT.

This chain joins TRBV6-5 and TRBJ1-2; 9 positions match TRBD1. The CDR3 runs to 14 residues. From germline, CDR1 is MNHEY and CDR2 SVGAGI. The V segment lost 8 bases and the J segment 5 bases; nucleotides outside the gene matches: 9. This CDR3 is CASAGDREFYGYTF. The CDR3 coding sequence is TGTGCCAGCGCCGGGGACAGGGAGTTTTATGGCTACACCTTC.

The chain carries TRBV19 and TRBJ2-3, with D possibly matching TRBD1 (6 bases). CDR3 length equals 14 residues. Trimming left V 5 bases short and J 2 bases short, with 11 bases between. CDR1 LNHDA and CDR2 SQIVND come from the germline V gene (reference sequence). This CDR3 reads CASSYRVDTDTQYF. Here the CDR3 DNA reads TGTGCCAGTAGTTACAGGGTTGACACAGATACGCAGTATTTT.

The J gene is TRBJ2-5, the V gene TRBV20-1; D is ambiguous. Trimming removed 3 bases at V and 0 bases at J, with 8 bases between. The CDR3 runs 13 residues. Germline-derived CDR1 and CDR2 are DFQATT and SNEGSKA (reference sequence). The CDR3 loop is CSASGQDQETQYF. DNA for the CDR3: TGCAGTGCTAGTGGGCAGGACCAAGAGACCCAGTACTTC.

J is TRBJ1-2 and V is TRBV12-3 or TRBV12-4; D gene unclear. This CDR3 comprises 12 residues. V was shortened by 1 base and J by 11 bases, with 11 bases between the two germline ends. CDR3 protein: CASSLGPGGYTF. CDR3 sequence (DNA): TGTGCCAGCAGTTTAGGGCCAGGCGGTTACACCTTC.

The V and J genes are TRBV30 and TRBJ2-1; 11 bases are a match to TRBD2. Per germline, CDR1 GTSNPN and CDR2 SVGIG (reference sequence). The V gene end was trimmed by 2 bases and the J gene end by 10 bases; junction bases not matched to a gene: 7. This CDR3 region has 14 residues. The CDR3 nucleotides are TGTGCCTGGAGTCATACTAGCGGGGGTGACGAGCAGTTCTTC. Amino acid sequence: CAWSHTSGGDEQFF.

The chain couples TRBV5-1 to TRBJ2-5; TRBD1 matches 7 bases. The CDR3 loop spans 14 amino acids. J lost 4 bases, V lost 0 bases, and 3 bases had no gene match. Per germline, CDR1 SGHRS and CDR2 YFSETQ. CDR3 sequence reads: CASSLGAGGETQYF. CDR3 nucleotide sequence: TGCGCCAGCAGCTTGGGCGCAGGGGGAGAGACCCAGTACTTC.

The chain links TRBV6-5 to TRBJ2-7; possible D gene TRBD1, 6 bases. The V gene lost 5 bases and the J gene lost 7 bases, with 18 bases spanning the gap. The CDR3 totals 14 residues. The germline CDR1 and CDR2 sequences are MNHEY and SVGAGI. CDR3 in DNA: TGTGCCAGCAGTCCGAGAACAGGGTCTTGGGAGCAGTACTTC. It is translated as CASSPRTGSWEQYF.

The chain recombines TRBV6-5 with TRBJ2-1; TRBD2 is a possible D gene (7 bases). Deletions cut 0 bases from V and 6 bases from J, with 12 bases between. The CDR3 covers 15 residues. Per the germline V gene, CDR1 is MNHEY and CDR2 is SVGAGI. The DNA of the CDR3 is TGTGCCAGCAGTTACTCGGGGGGGCCGGGCAATGAGCAGTTCTTC. Translating it yields CASSYSGGPGNEQFF.

The V and J genes are TRBV4-1 and TRBJ1-3, with D tentatively TRBD1 (6 bases). V lost 0 bases and J 4 bases, leaving 16 bases between the germline ends. The germline gives CDR1 MGHRA, CDR2 YSYEKL. The length of the CDR3 is 17 residues. The CDR3 nucleotides are TGCGCCAGCAGCCAAGAGGGGGCCGGGGGCGCGGGAAACACCATATATTTT. Translation gives CASSQEGAGGAGNTIYF.

The gene calls are TRBV5-1 and TRBJ1-2; D is possibly TRBD1 (5 bases). The CDR3 spans 13 residues. Germline lookup yields CDR1 SGHRS and CDR2 YFSETQ. V was trimmed by 7 bases and J by 2 bases, leaving 12 bases between them. DNA for the CDR3: TGCGCCAGCCGATTGACAGCGAACTATGGCTACACCTTC. Translating gives CASRLTANYGYTF.

This sequence joins TRBV4-3 and TRBJ2-7; the D gene could be TRBD1 or TRBD2 (5 bases each). V was shortened by 1 base and J by 0 bases, with 10 bases between the two germline ends. CDR3 size: 15 residues. Germline V gene data show CDR1 as LGHNA and CDR2 as YSLEER. The CDR3 loop reads CASSQGRGDSYEQYF. The CDR3 coding sequence is TGCGCCAGCAGCCAAGGTAGAGGGGACTCCTACGAGCAGTACTTC.

The table lists this clone with a count of one. V gene TRBV7-9 combines with J gene TRBJ1-2; 9 bases fit TRBD1. CDR3 length equals 16 residues. The germline CDR1 and CDR2 sequences are SEHNR and FQNEAQ (reference sequence). J lost 4 bases, V lost 5 bases, and 11 bases had no gene match. CDR3 residues: CASSHPGQGESYGYTF. DNA of the CDR3: TGTGCCAGCAGCCACCCGGGACAGGGAGAATCCTATGGCTACACCTTC.

CDR3 sequence (DNA): TGTGCCAGCAGAATGGCGGGGGCGGGAGGCTACACCTTC. This codes for CASRMAGAGGYTF. The chain joins TRBV7-3 to TRBJ1-2; TRBD1 might be the D (6 bases). V was clipped by 6 bases and J by 8 bases, with 16 bases between them. The V gene's germline CDR1 is SGHTA and CDR2 FQGTGA. This CDR3 is built from 13 residues.

This rearrangement joins TRBV27 to TRBJ1-1; tentatively, D is TRBD1 (5 bases). Trimming shortened V by 5 bases and J by 3 bases, and 13 bases separated the two germline ends. CDR3 length: 14 residues. Germline CDR1 and CDR2: MNHEY and SMNVEV (reference sequence). The CDR3 DNA is TGTGCCAGCAGTCCATTGGGACCTGACACTGAAGCTTTCTTT. The encoded protein is CASSPLGPDTEAFF.

The chain employs TRBV6-5 and TRBJ1-1, with D uncertain. The V end was cut by 0 bases, the J end by 6 bases, with 11 bases between. The V gene's germline CDR1 is MNHEY and CDR2 SVGAGI. The CDR3 is made up of 14 amino acids. In DNA form, the CDR3 reads TGTGCCAGCAGTTACTCGAGAGAAGGAGCTGAAGCTTTCTTT. It specifies CASSYSREGAEAFF.

The J gene is TRBJ1-6, the V gene TRBV30, with D unclear. V was clipped by 4 bases and J by 7 bases, with 11 bases between them. The CDR3 spans 13 residues. Germline assignment: CDR1 GTSNPN and CDR2 SVGIG (reference sequence). CDR3 nucleotide sequence: TGTGCCTGGACCTTTGGAGGGAATTCACCCCTCCACTTT. It yields the protein CAWTFGGNSPLHF. The full variable domain, completed using reference TRBV30 and TRBJ1-6, is SQTIHQWPATLVQPVGSPLSLECTVEGTSNPNLYWYRQAAGRGLQLLFYSVGIGQISSEVPQNLSASRPQDRQFILSSKKLLLSDSGFYLCAWTFGGNSPLHFGNGTRLTVT.

This chain connects TRBV27 to TRBJ2-7; perhaps TRBD2 as D (5 bases). V dropped 2 bases and J dropped 6 bases, with 23 bases sitting between them. CDR1 is MNHEY and CDR2 is SMNVEV in the germline V gene (reference sequence). CDR3 length: 17 amino acids. CDR3 amino acids: CASSLNPRTLTRGEQYF. The CDR3 region has the DNA TGTGCCAGCAGTTTAAATCCCAGGACTCTGACCCGTGGCGAGCAGTACTTC.

V and J are TRBV6-5 and TRBJ1-2; D is perhaps TRBD1 (5 bases). Germline lookup yields CDR1 MNHEY and CDR2 SVGAGI. The ends were cut back, 6 bases at V and 7 bases at J, with 18 bases in the middle. CDR3 size: 14 residues. The CDR3 here is CASRSHARVGGYTF. CDR3 DNA sequence: TGTGCCAGCAGGAGTCACGCCAGGGTGGGTGGCTACACCTTC.